Following are 25 T cell receptor beta chains from one sample sequenced in a study of blood T cell repertoires in COVID-19 (TCRdb year 2020). The library was generated by the immunoSEQ multiplex PCR assay. Held by TCRdb, this immuneACCESS table contains in-frame sequences only and omits some clones. Under half of the omission traces to an unresolved V gene where checked; the cause of the rest is unknown. The sample records a few hundred thousand clones, approximately 80% of which are singletons. Under 5.5% of the sample is taken by the ten largest. The sample comprised peripheral blood. The receptors were sampled from a man in his sixties with acute or convalescent COVID-19.

This clone was counted a single time. The chain uses TRBV6-5 and TRBJ2-7; possible D gene TRBD1, 6 bases. Germline lookup yields CDR1 MNHEY and CDR2 SVGAGI. The CDR3 spans 13 residues. Trimming removed 4 bases from V and 9 bases from J, with 16 bases in between. CDR3 in amino acids: CASSFSRQARQYF. In DNA, the CDR3 is TGTGCCAGCAGTTTCTCGCGACAGGCCCGGCAGTACTTC.

The gene calls are TRBV4-3 and TRBJ2-7, with D tentatively TRBD2 (6 bases). CDR3 length equals 16 residues. Per germline, CDR1 LGHNA and CDR2 YSLEER. Deletions cut 0 bases from V and 0 bases from J, with 12 bases between. CDR3 amino acids: CASSQEGTSSSYEQYF. The DNA for the CDR3 is TGCGCCAGCAGCCAAGAAGGGACTTCCAGCTCCTACGAGCAGTACTTC.

The chain couples TRBV6-6 to TRBJ1-5; 7 bases line up with TRBD1. The CDR3 has 15 residues. The ends lost 6 bases at V and 1 base at J; junction bases unmatched: 6. Germline lookup yields CDR1 MNHNY and CDR2 SVGAGI (reference sequence). The CDR3 bases are TGTGCCAGCAGATTTACAGGGGCGAGCAATCAGCCCCAGCATTTT. The encoded protein is CASRFTGASNQPQHF.

The V call is TRBV7-8, the J call TRBJ2-7; D not resolved. The V gene's germline CDR1 is SGHVS and CDR2 FQNEAQ. The CDR3 is made up of 15 amino acids. V was pared by 2 bases and J by 1 base, with 12 bases between. The CDR3 nucleotides read TGTGCCAGCAGCTTAATTTTCGACGGGTCCTACGAGCAGTACTTC. Protein sequence: CASSLIFDGSYEQYF.

The genes are TRBV30 and TRBJ1-1; D is unresolved. This CDR3 spans 13 amino acids. Germline lookup yields CDR1 GTSNPN and CDR2 SVGIG (reference sequence). Trimming pared 7 bases from V and 1 base from J, leaving 13 bases between. The CDR3 is CASRGLGNTEAFF. The CDR3, as DNA: TGTGCCTCCCGAGGTCTGGGGAACACTGAAGCTTTCTTT.

The rearrangement links TRBV6-4 to TRBJ2-1, with TRBD2 as a possible D gene (6 bases). This CDR3 is built from 13 residues. V shed 3 bases and J shed 5 bases, with 8 bases lying between them. Per the germline V gene, CDR1 is MRHNA and CDR2 is SNTAGT. Here the CDR3 reads CASSEGTHNEQFF. CDR3 bases: TGTGCCAGCAGTGAGGGGACTCACAATGAGCAGTTCTTC.

The V gene is TRBV7-2, the J gene TRBJ2-7; a weak D match, TRBD1 (8 bases). The germline CDR1 and CDR2 sequences are SGHTA and FQGNSA. CDR3 length: 14 amino acids. The V end was cut by 5 bases, the J end by 6 bases, with 17 bases between. CDR3: CASSQGAGAGEQYF. The DNA for the CDR3 is TGTGCCAGCAGCCAGGGGGCGGGAGCGGGCGAGCAGTACTTC.

V usage is TRBV5-1 and J usage is TRBJ1-2, with D possibly TRBD1 on 6 matching bases. Trimming removed 3 bases from V and 7 bases from J, with 10 bases in between. Germline CDR1 reads SGHRS; CDR2 reads YFSETQ. The length of the CDR3 is 12 residues. As DNA, the CDR3 is TGCGCCAGCAGCTCGGACAGATTTGGCTACACCTTC. Amino acid sequence: CASSSDRFGYTF.

This clone appeared a few times. This rearrangement joins TRBV4-3 to TRBJ2-1; 11 bases align to TRBD2. The CDR3 loop spans 16 amino acids. J lost 7 bases, V lost 2 bases, and 7 bases had no gene match. Germline V gene lookup returns CDR1 LGHNA and CDR2 YSLEER. CDR3 loop: CASSQLTSGTGNEQFF. DNA of the CDR3: TGCGCCAGCAGCCAACTGACTAGCGGGACGGGTAATGAGCAGTTCTTC.

This chain uses TRBV4-1 with TRBJ2-7; 7 positions match TRBD2. V gave up 1 base and J gave up 0 bases; unmatched junction bases: 6. CDR1 is MGHRA and CDR2 is YSYEKL in the germline V gene. The CDR3 runs 16 residues. The chain's CDR3 is CASSQGVAGSSYEQYF. The CDR3 coding sequence is TGCGCCAGCAGCCAAGGGGTAGCGGGCAGCTCCTACGAGCAGTACTTC.

This chain connects TRBV4-1 to TRBJ2-5; unclear D gene. The germline CDR1 and CDR2 sequences are MGHRA and YSYEKL. The CDR3 is 14 residues long. Trimming stripped 3 bases from V and 4 bases from J, with 12 bases between. The CDR3 DNA follows: TGCGCCAGCAGCCACAATAGCTTCCGAGAGACCCAGTACTTC. Protein product: CASSHNSFRETQYF.

This chain uses TRBV27 with TRBJ1-1; D is undetermined. Deletions cut 7 bases from V and 1 base from J, with 16 bases between. The CDR3 sequence is 15 residues long. The germline gives CDR1 MNHEY, CDR2 SMNVEV (reference sequence). CDR3 in DNA: TGTGCCAGCACTCCACGAATGGGCAAGAACACTGAAGCTTTCTTT. Translated: CASTPRMGKNTEAFF.

This chain connects TRBV28 to TRBJ2-7; TRBD1 agrees at 7 bases. The CDR3 extends over 13 amino acids. V was pared by 5 bases and J by 5 bases, with 6 bases of the junction left unmatched. CDR1 and CDR2 from the germline V gene are MDHEN and SYDVKM. CDR3 loop: CASSPTGIHEQYF. CDR3 coding DNA: TGTGCCAGCAGTCCGACAGGGATCCACGAGCAGTACTTC.

CDR3 in DNA: TGTGCCAGTAGTATCGGTAGCGGGGGCTTGTATACGCAGTATTTT. Residues: CASSIGSGGLYTQYF. The rearrangement links TRBV19 to TRBJ2-3; 9 bases line up with TRBD2. This CDR3 contains 15 residues. J gave up 7 bases and V 3 bases, and 8 bases lay outside the gene matches. Germline V gene lookup returns CDR1 LNHDA and CDR2 SQIVND (reference sequence).

J is TRBJ2-1 and V is TRBV10-1; tentative D call: TRBD2 (7 bases). The V gene's germline CDR1 is WNHNN and CDR2 SYGVQD (reference sequence). The germline V and J ends were trimmed by 2 bases and 7 bases, with 15 bases remaining between them. CDR3 length equals 15 residues. The CDR3 DNA reads as TGCGCCAGCAGTGAGGACGGGGGGCGGTGGAATGAGCAGTTCTTC. Protein: CASSEDGGRWNEQFF.

The rearrangement links TRBV6-1 to TRBJ1-2, with D uncertain. CDR3 length: 12 amino acids. The germline V and J ends were trimmed by 3 bases and 9 bases, with 11 bases remaining between them. The germline V gene has CDR1 MNHNS and CDR2 SASEGT. The CDR3 here is CASSEGWRSYTF. CDR3 coding DNA: TGTGCCAGCAGTGAGGGGTGGAGGAGCTACACCTTC.

The chain combines TRBV5-4 with TRBJ2-1; the match to TRBD2 covers 10 bases. Trimming took 3 bases from V and 4 from J; bases not matched to a gene: 4. Germline V lookup: CDR1 SGHNT, CDR2 YYREEE (reference sequence). The CDR3 consists of 15 residues. In nucleotides, the CDR3 is TGTGCCAGCAGCTCCGGAGCGGGGGGGTACAATGAGCAGTTCTTC. Amino acid sequence: CASSSGAGGYNEQFF.

The CDR3, as DNA: TGTGCCAGCAGCTTAGAAGCAGGGTCCGGAAACACCATATATTTT. Encoded protein: CASSLEAGSGNTIYF. This rearrangement joins TRBV7-6 to TRBJ1-3; D possibly corresponds to TRBD1 (5 bases). Germline loops: CDR1 SGHVS, CDR2 FNYEAQ. The CDR3 is 15 residues long. V was pared by 1 base and J by 4 bases, with 11 bases between.

This clone was seen once. The gene calls are TRBV10-3 and TRBJ2-5; TRBD1 agrees at 7 bases. The CDR3 consists of 13 residues. J gave up 5 bases and V 6 bases, and 6 bases lay outside the gene matches. Germline V gives CDR1 ENHRY, CDR2 SYGVKD. The CDR3 region is CAISGTADETQYF. DNA of the CDR3: TGTGCCATCAGCGGGACAGCCGATGAGACCCAGTACTTC.

The rearrangement uses TRBV9 and TRBJ2-3; TRBD1 matches at 8 bases. The V gene end was trimmed by 5 bases and the J gene end by 0 bases; junction bases not matched to a gene: 2. CDR3 length equals 14 residues. Per the germline V gene, CDR1 is SGDLS and CDR2 is YYNGEE. DNA of the CDR3: TGTGCCAGCAGTGGACAGGGAAGCACAGATACGCAGTATTTT. It specifies CASSGQGSTDTQYF.

The chain employs TRBV7-9 and TRBJ1-2; D gene uncertain. Per the germline V gene, CDR1 is SEHNR and CDR2 is FQNEAQ (reference sequence). This CDR3 spans 16 amino acids. V shed 1 base and J shed 4 bases, with 16 bases lying between them. The CDR3 DNA reads TGTGCCAGCAGCTTAGATATTACAGCCCCCCTCTATGGCTACACCTTC. Residues: CASSLDITAPLYGYTF.

V is TRBV2 and J is TRBJ1-3, with D unclear. V dropped 7 bases and J dropped 0 bases, with 10 bases sitting between them. This CDR3 contains 14 residues. CDR1 SNHLY and CDR2 FYNNEI come from the germline V gene. The DNA of the CDR3 is TGTGCCAGCAAGCGCCTTGTCTCTGGAAACACCATATATTTT. Translated: CASKRLVSGNTIYF.

The chain recombines TRBV5-1 with TRBJ2-3, with TRBD2 identical over 14 bases. The V gene's germline CDR1 is SGHRS and CDR2 YFSETQ. The CDR3 consists of 17 residues. Trimming removed 4 bases from V and 2 bases from J; junction bases left unmatched: 6. CDR3: CASSPRTSGGSTDTQYF. CDR3 in DNA: TGCGCCAGCAGCCCCCGGACTAGCGGGGGGTCCACAGATACGCAGTATTTT. The whole variable domain, remainder taken from reference TRBV5-1 and TRBJ2-3, is KAGVTQTPRYLIKTRGQQVTLSCSPISGHRSVSWYQQTPGQGLQFLFEYFSETQRNKGNFPGRFSGRQFSNSRSEMNVSTLELGDSALYLCASSPRTSGGSTDTQYFGPGTRLTVL.

The chain is built from TRBV6-5 and TRBJ1-5; D may be TRBD1 (5 bases). This CDR3 is built from 16 residues. The germline V and J ends were trimmed by 2 bases and 11 bases, with 22 bases remaining between them. CDR1 MNHEY and CDR2 SVGAGI come from the germline V gene. The DNA of the CDR3 is TGTGCCAGCAGTTACCACGCTAGGGGAGGTATCAGGGCCCAGCATTTT. Translated: CASSYHARGGIRAQHF.

The V call is TRBV19, the J call TRBJ1-1; TRBD1 matches at 10 bases. Trimming cost V 0 bases and J 10 bases; bases outside gene matches: 5. CDR1 is LNHDA and CDR2 is SQIVND in the germline V gene (reference sequence). The CDR3 runs 14 residues. In nucleotides, the CDR3 is TGTGCCAGTAGTATAGATTGGACAGGGGGACGAGCTTTCTTT. This gives the protein CASSIDWTGGRAFF.